This T cell receptor beta chain was identified during a study of shared clonotypes between healthy human individuals. Produced via immunoSEQ multiplex PCR; TCRdb's table is partial and in-frame only. Of about 1 million clones detected, around four fifths appear once; the ten largest clones hold 1.4%. Per germline, CDR1 LGHNA and CDR2 YSLEER. V shed 4 bases and J 5 bases; nucleotides not matched to a gene: 3. The CDR3 spans 14 residues. Material: memory CD4+ T cells sorted from blood. This sample's subset: CD45RA-negative fraction. This TCR was sampled from a man aged 18 to 30 in good health. The genes are TRBV4-3 and TRBJ2-2; 8 bases match TRBD2. The DNA of the CDR3 is TGCGCCAGCAGCCCGGGAGGGAGGACCGGGGAGCTGTTTTTT. This sequence encodes CASSPGGRTGELFF.